This is a list of T cell receptor beta chains from one sample in a study of T-cell memory formation after mild COVID-19. TCRdb analysed the 5' RACE reads with MiXCR anew, one entry per CDR3 protein. The sample consists of about 250,000 distinct CDR3 sequences, more than 15% of them appearing once. Sample: PBMCs or a T cell subset sorted from them (not recorded which). The receptors were gathered from a man younger than 35 who had mild COVID-19 (a few samples of this study predate the infection). Cell type and time point are not known. The CDR3 runs from the conserved cysteine through the conserved F or W. Each record gives: clone size, D gene, V gene, CDR3 length, J gene, CDR3 DNA, CDR3 protein. The D gene is left open where the match is weak. For some rows the clone size is stated as once, few or many, or as a class when expanded; others skip it.

size: few; D: .; V: TRBV28; length: 12; J: TRBJ2-1; DNA: TGTGCCAGCAGCGCAGGAATCAATGAGCAGTTCTTC; CDR3: CASSAGINEQFF
size: .; D: TRBD1; V: TRBV11-1; length: 14; J: TRBJ1-5; DNA: TGTGCCAGCAGCACGACAGGGGAAGGTCAGCCCCAGCATTTT; CDR3: CASSTTGEGQPQHF
size: .; D: .; V: TRBV7-9; length: 15; J: TRBJ2-3; DNA: TGTGCCAGCAGCTTATCAAAATACGGGAGCGACACGCAGTATTTT; CDR3: CASSLSKYGSDTQYF
size: .; D: .; V: TRBV6-2/TRBV6-3; length: 13; J: TRBJ2-3; DNA: TGTGCCAGCAGTTACCTTTTGACAGATACGCAGTATTTT; CDR3: CASSYLLTDTQYF
size: .; D: .; V: TRBV5-5; length: 13; J: TRBJ1-6; DNA: TGTGCCAGCAGCTTGGCCCCAGGGTCACCCCTCCACTTT; CDR3: CASSLAPGSPLHF
size: .; D: .; V: TRBV9; length: 17; J: TRBJ2-3; DNA: TGTGCCAGCAGCGTAGGTCGCAGGGGAACCCTCATGGATACGCAGTATTTT; CDR3: CASSVGRRGTLMDTQYF
size: .; D: .; V: TRBV4-1; length: 15; J: TRBJ1-5; DNA: TGCGCCAGCAGCCAAAGGGACATTAGCAATCAGCCCCAGCATTTT; CDR3: CASSQRDISNQPQHF
size: few; D: .; V: TRBV7-9; length: 16; J: TRBJ2-7; DNA: TGTGCCAGCAGCTCTCTCAGGACCAGGAGCTCCTACGAGCAGTACTTC; CDR3: CASSSLRTRSSYEQYF
size: few; D: .; V: TRBV12-3/TRBV12-4; length: 16; J: TRBJ1-2; DNA: TGTGCCAGCAGTTTCCCTTCGCCTACTTCTGGCTATGGCTACACCTTC; CDR3: CASSFPSPTSGYGYTF
size: few; D: TRBD1; V: TRBV28; length: 14; J: TRBJ2-3; DNA: TGTGCCAGCAGTTCGGGACAGGGGCCAGATACGCAGTATTTT; CDR3: CASSSGQGPDTQYF
size: .; D: TRBD1; V: TRBV6-5; length: 13; J: TRBJ2-7; DNA: TGTGCCAGCAGGCCCGGACAGGGGAACGAGCAGTACTTC; CDR3: CASRPGQGNEQYF
size: .; D: .; V: TRBV4-2; length: 15; J: TRBJ2-1; DNA: TGTGCCAGCAGCCAAGAAATAGCCTTATTCGATGAGCAGTTCTTC; CDR3: CASSQEIALFDEQFF
size: .; D: .; V: TRBV2; length: 15; J: TRBJ2-1; DNA: TGTGCCAGCATCCCGGGGCGGGTCCCTTACAATGAGCAGTTCTTC; CDR3: CASIPGRVPYNEQFF
size: .; D: .; V: TRBV20-1; length: 13; J: TRBJ2-3; DNA: TGCAGTGCCAGATCCAGGAGCACAGATACGCAGTATTTT; CDR3: CSARSRSTDTQYF
size: .; D: TRBD1; V: TRBV11-2; length: 15; J: TRBJ2-1; DNA: TGTGCCAGCAGTTTAGACAGGGGACCATACAATGAGCAGTTCTTC; CDR3: CASSLDRGPYNEQFF
size: few; D: .; V: TRBV10-3; length: 15; J: TRBJ2-5; DNA: TGTGCCATCAGTGTATTAGGAGGACAAGGGGAGACCCAGTACTTC; CDR3: CAISVLGGQGETQYF
size: .; D: .; V: TRBV5-1; length: 17; J: TRBJ1-6; DNA: TGCGCCAGCAGCTTGCGGGACGGAAGCTCCTATAATTCACCCCTCCACTTT; CDR3: CASSLRDGSSYNSPLHF
size: few; D: TRBD2; V: TRBV6-2/TRBV6-3; length: 15; J: TRBJ2-5; DNA: TGTGCCAGCAGAGCGGGACTAGCGGGGTTAGAGACCCAGTACTTC; CDR3: CASRAGLAGLETQYF
size: many; D: .; V: TRBV7-2; length: 12; J: TRBJ2-1; DNA: TGTGCCAGCAGCTCACAGGGCATTGAGCAGTTCTTC; CDR3: CASSSQGIEQFF
size: .; D: TRBD1; V: TRBV4-1; length: 17; J: TRBJ2-5; DNA: TGCGCCAGCAGCCGAACACACCAGACAGGGTCACAAGAGACCCAGTACTTC; CDR3: CASSRTHQTGSQETQYF
size: .; D: .; V: TRBV5-5; length: 15; J: TRBJ1-5; DNA: TGTGCCAGCAGCTTGGAGTTCGATTGGGGTCAGCCCCAGCATTTT; CDR3: CASSLEFDWGQPQHF
size: many; D: .; V: TRBV15; length: 15; J: TRBJ2-1; DNA: TGTGCCACCAGCAGAGATACGGGGGAGAACAATGAGCAGTTCTTC; CDR3: CATSRDTGENNEQFF
size: .; D: .; V: TRBV6-2/TRBV6-3; length: 13; J: TRBJ2-5; DNA: TGTGCCAGCACCCCTTTGGAACAAGAGACCCAGTACTTC; CDR3: CASTPLEQETQYF
size: .; D: .; V: TRBV4-1; length: 12; J: TRBJ2-7; DNA: TGCGCCAGCAGCCAACCGTTGGGTGAGCAGTACTTC; CDR3: CASSQPLGEQYF
size: few; D: .; V: TRBV7-2; length: 14; J: TRBJ1-2; DNA: TGTGCCAGCGGACCGATGGGGGGTATTGGTGGCTACACCTTC; CDR3: CASGPMGGIGGYTF
size: .; D: TRBD1; V: TRBV5-1; length: 13; J: TRBJ2-2; DNA: TGCGCCAGCAGCACAACAGGGGCCGGGGAGCTGTTTTTT; CDR3: CASSTTGAGELFF
size: few; D: TRBD1; V: TRBV10-3; length: 14; J: TRBJ1-4; DNA: TGTGCCATCAGGGCGGACAGGGGTGGTGAAAAACTGTTTTTT; CDR3: CAIRADRGGEKLFF
size: .; D: .; V: TRBV5-5; length: 13; J: TRBJ1-1; DNA: TGTGCCAGCAGCTTCAGTGGGCACACTGAAGCTTTCTTT; CDR3: CASSFSGHTEAFF
size: .; D: TRBD1; V: TRBV4-3; length: 16; J: TRBJ2-3; DNA: TGCGCCAGCAGTGAACAGGGGGCCACGATCCCAGATACGCAGTATTTT; CDR3: CASSEQGATIPDTQYF
size: .; D: .; V: TRBV12-3/TRBV12-4; length: 14; J: TRBJ1-5; DNA: TGTGCCAGCAGTTTAGCGACAGATCAGCAGCCCCAGCATTTT; CDR3: CASSLATDQQPQHF
size: .; D: TRBD1; V: TRBV7-2; length: 14; J: TRBJ1-5; DNA: TGTGCCAGCAGCGAACAGGACAGGGCGCAGCCCCAGCATTTT; CDR3: CASSEQDRAQPQHF
size: few; D: TRBD2; V: TRBV7-8; length: 16; J: TRBJ2-1; DNA: TGTGCCAGCAGCTTAGGGGCGCGGGGGAGAGGAAATGAGCAGTTCTTC; CDR3: CASSLGARGRGNEQFF
size: .; D: TRBD1; V: TRBV2; length: 14; J: TRBJ2-7; DNA: TGTGCCAGCAGGAGGGACAGTAACTCCTACGAGCAGTACTTC; CDR3: CASRRDSNSYEQYF
size: .; D: .; V: TRBV25-1; length: 12; J: TRBJ2-5; DNA: TGTGCCAGCAGTGAGGGGGGAGAGACCCAGTACTTC; CDR3: CASSEGGETQYF
size: .; D: .; V: TRBV6-2/TRBV6-3; length: 14; J: TRBJ1-5; DNA: TGTGCCAGCACATATTGGAGCAGCAATCAGCCCCAGCATTTT; CDR3: CASTYWSSNQPQHF
size: .; D: .; V: TRBV4-1; length: 17; J: TRBJ1-2; DNA: TGCGCCAGCAGCCAAGATAGCGGACAGCACACTAACTATGGCTACACCTTC; CDR3: CASSQDSGQHTNYGYTF
size: .; D: .; V: TRBV20-1; length: 15; J: TRBJ1-6; DNA: TGCAGTGCTAGGCCCCAGAGCTCCTATAATTCACCCCTCCACTTT; CDR3: CSARPQSSYNSPLHF
size: .; D: .; V: TRBV20-1; length: 14; J: TRBJ1-1; DNA: TGCAGTGCTAGAGTAAGGGGGGGGTTCACTGAAGCTTTCTTT; CDR3: CSARVRGGFTEAFF
size: few; D: TRBD1; V: TRBV5-1; length: 16; J: TRBJ2-1; DNA: TGCGCCAGCAGCTTTACTGGGACAGGTCCCGGTGCGGTGCAGTTCTTC; CDR3: CASSFTGTGPGAVQFF
size: few; D: TRBD2; V: TRBV12-3/TRBV12-4; length: 17; J: TRBJ2-1; DNA: TGTGCCAGCAGTTTCGGTGGCGGGGGGGTACGATACAATGAGCAGTTCTTC; CDR3: CASSFGGGGVRYNEQFF
size: few; D: .; V: TRBV18; length: 12; J: TRBJ2-2; DNA: TGTGCCAGCTCGGCAGGGGCCGGGGAGCTGTTTTTT; CDR3: CASSAGAGELFF
size: few; D: .; V: TRBV4-3; length: 13; J: TRBJ2-3; DNA: TGCGCCAGCAGCCAAATGACTCCAGATACGCAGTATTTT; CDR3: CASSQMTPDTQYF
size: .; D: .; V: TRBV7-2; length: 13; J: TRBJ1-4; DNA: TGTGCCAGCAGCTTAGATAAGGGGGGAAAACTGTTTTTT; CDR3: CASSLDKGGKLFF
size: many; D: TRBD2; V: TRBV12-3/TRBV12-4; length: 14; J: TRBJ2-1; DNA: TGTGCCAGCAGTTTCAGCGGGGGTCTAAATGAGCAGTTCTTC; CDR3: CASSFSGGLNEQFF
size: .; D: TRBD1; V: TRBV6-5; length: 16; J: TRBJ1-3; DNA: TGTGCCAGCAGCGGACTGAGACAGGGGTTAGGAAACACCATATATTTT; CDR3: CASSGLRQGLGNTIYF
size: .; D: .; V: TRBV10-3; length: 13; J: TRBJ1-2; DNA: TGTGCCATCAGTGAGAAGTCTCACTATGGCTACACCTTC; CDR3: CAISEKSHYGYTF
size: .; D: TRBD1; V: TRBV7-3; length: 13; J: TRBJ1-1; DNA: TGTGCCAGCAGCCCCGGACAGGGCCTGCAGGCTTTCTTT; CDR3: CASSPGQGLQAFF
size: once; D: .; V: TRBV7-9; length: 12; J: TRBJ2-1; DNA: TGTGCCAGCAGCTTAGCGCCGTATGAGCAGTTCTTC; CDR3: CASSLAPYEQFF
size: few; D: TRBD1; V: TRBV11-2; length: 16; J: TRBJ2-2; DNA: TGTGCCAGCAGCGCAAGGGGGCAGCTAAACACCGGGGAGCTGTTTTTT; CDR3: CASSARGQLNTGELFF
size: .; D: .; V: TRBV6-2/TRBV6-3; length: 13; J: TRBJ1-1; DNA: TGTGCCAGCAGTTACTCGAGTCGATACGAAGCTTTCTTT; CDR3: CASSYSSRYEAFF
size: .; D: .; V: TRBV20-1; length: 14; J: TRBJ2-1; DNA: TGCAGTGCTAGGGACAATGGGGGGTGGAATGAGCAGTTCTTC; CDR3: CSARDNGGWNEQFF
size: .; D: .; V: TRBV5-1; length: 14; J: TRBJ1-4; DNA: TGCGCCAGCGGTACAGGGTTCGGAAATGAAAAACTGTTTTTT; CDR3: CASGTGFGNEKLFF
size: .; D: .; V: TRBV6-5; length: 13; J: TRBJ2-5; DNA: TGTGCCAGCAGTTACTCCCTACAAGAGACCCAGTACTTC; CDR3: CASSYSLQETQYF